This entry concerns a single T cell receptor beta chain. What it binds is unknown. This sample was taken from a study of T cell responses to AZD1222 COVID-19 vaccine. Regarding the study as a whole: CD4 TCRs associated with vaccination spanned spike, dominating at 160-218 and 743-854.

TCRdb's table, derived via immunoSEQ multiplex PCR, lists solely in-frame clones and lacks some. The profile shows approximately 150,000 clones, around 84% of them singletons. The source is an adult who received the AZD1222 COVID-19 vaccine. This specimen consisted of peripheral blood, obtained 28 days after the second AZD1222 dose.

This CDR3 reads CASSWGGQSGANVLTF. CDR3 nucleotides: TGTGCCAGCAGCTGGGGTGGGCAGTCTGGGGCCAACGTCCTGACTTTC. This chain links TRBV2 with TRBJ2-6; no clear D. CDR3 size: 16 residues. Germline loops: CDR1 SNHLY, CDR2 FYNNEI. The ends were cut back, 6 bases at V and 1 base at J, with 13 bases in the middle.